This note documents a single T cell receptor beta chain sequence. The antigen it binds to is not known. No per-base quality is available; no much larger clone lies one base away. Ficoll-Paque density gradient centrifugation was the method used to isolate PBMCs. The source of the sample is a study of T-cell memory formation after mild COVID-19 (dated by TCRdb to about 2021). Broadly, across the study: TCR sequence clusters from the two donors were found to be largely donor specific. Longitudinal TCRalpha and TCRbeta repertoire sequencing tracked T-cell clones expanding and contracting after mild COVID-19 in two donors. The cohort comprised two young, previously healthy adult volunteers, one female and one male. Overall study outcomes, separate from this receptor: Some responding clones were detected in pre-infection memory, suggesting pre-existing cross-reactive memory T cells joined the SARS-CoV-2 response. From day 15 to 85, contracting clones showed balanced CD4/CD8 phenotypes, whereas a second wave of clones that expanded from day 15 to 37 leaned towards CD4+. Contracting CD4+ clones were found mainly in CM and EM memory subsets, while CD8+ clones were enriched in EMRA. SARS-CoV-2 specificity was not confirmed for the second-wave clones peaking on day 37. The study included only a couple of mild cases, and larger cohorts that include severe cases with pre-infection samples were judged to be necessary.

V sheds 5 bases and J sheds 3 bases, leaving 12 bases between their ends. The germline V gene sets CDR1 to SGHRS and CDR2 to YFSETQ. Spanning cysteine to phenylalanine, the CDR3 consists of 13 amino acids. Only CDR3 DNA remains: 39 bases, in frame from the first base. Sequencing was performed on an Illumina NovaSeq 6000. Using 5'RACE with constant-segment primers, TCRalpha and TCRbeta cDNA libraries were constructed, with sample barcodes and unique molecular identifiers added in the process. Trizol reagent was used to extract RNA from every sample. Library amplification was performed in two PCR steps, and a second sample barcode and Illumina TruSeq adapters were introduced in the second step. Sequencing of libraries was performed on an Illumina NovaSeq with 2 x 150 bp paired-end reads. The original pipeline was this. The reads were demultiplexed and collapsed into UMI-guided consensus sequences using migec v1.2.7. With mixcr v2.1.11, UMI consensuses were aligned to TRA and TRB V and J templates and assembled into clonotypes. A clonotype was counted as expanded or contracted only if both edgeR and NoisET called the change significant, with noise models trained on biological replicates. For edgeR calls, the cutoffs were a false discovery rate-adjusted p below 0.01 and a log2 fold-change threshold of 1. As an exploratory analysis of dynamics, max-normalized trajectories of the 1000 most abundant clonotypes were examined by PCA with hierarchical clustering. Separately sequenced CD4+ and CD8+ repertoires were used to assign a CD4 or CD8 phenotype to each responding clone. TCRdb reran the public reads through fastp at Q25 and MiXCR, keeping productive beta chains. Rows are combined by CDR3 protein, so each entry shows the most common genes and DNA. These V and J calls are TCRdb output, not the study's own analysis. Here the sample has roughly 340,000 distinct CDR3 sequences; more than 15% occur a single time. Jointly, the top ten make up approximately 20% of the sample.

The receptor was isolated from a young man who had mild COVID-19 (a few samples of this study predate the infection). The sample titles of this study are shuffled in the database, so cell type and time point are left out; the donor was told from shared clones. The chain uses TRBV5-1 and TRBJ2-7; matching of 7 bases hints at TRBD2 as the D gene. The sample taken for sequencing was PBMCs or a T cell subset sorted from them (not recorded which). The CDR3 has the sequence CASRGGVSYEQYF. The sequence in DNA is TGCGCCAGCAGAGGGGGGGTCAGCTACGAGCAGTACTTC.